This T cell receptor beta chain appears in the sequencing data of a study of blood T cell repertoires in COVID-19. For the study at large: There were acute and convalescent COVID-19 samples, and they came from the United States, Italy and Spain.

Per the study methods: Amplification with reference gene primers provided the estimates of nucleated cell counts. Repertoires were generated with immunoSEQ multiplex PCR, while TCRdb's copy carries only in-frame clones and drops some. That table supplies the V and J calls and clone size; D and trimming were determined from the DNA. The sample includes roughly 15,000 clones, roughly 82% seen only once; the top ten take over 20%. V lost 8 bases to trimming and J lost 2 bases; unmatched junction nucleotides: 5. The CDR3 has 14 residues. CDR1 and CDR2 from the germline V gene are MDHEN and SYDVKM. The rearrangement uses TRBV28 and TRBJ2-1; 8 bases match TRBD2. This TCR derives from a man at least 80 years old with active COVID-19. Sequenced: peripheral blood. The CDR3 region is CASDSGTTYNEQFF. CDR3 DNA: TGTGCCAGCGATAGCGGGACTACCTACAATGAGCAGTTCTTC.